This is a list of T cell receptor beta chains from one sample in a study of T cells in Graves' hyperthyroidism and ophthalmopathy. MiXCR, applied by TCRdb to the multiplex PCR reads, yields one record per CDR3 protein. The sample lists some 350,000 distinct CDR3 sequences; less than 20% were seen once. Material for sequencing was blood. These receptors were taken from a woman under 30 with Graves' hyperthyroidism that later progressed to Graves' ophthalmopathy. Each CDR3 is given with its conserved first and last residue. The D gene is left open where the match is weak. For some rows the clone size is stated as once, few or many, or as a class when expanded; others skip it.

D | J | size | V | CDR3 | DNA
- | TRBJ2-5 | few | TRBV9 | CASSVAPGPGQETQYF | TGTGCCAGCAGCGTCGCTCCTGGACCGGGACAAGAGACCCAGTACTTC
TRBD1 | TRBJ2-1 | - | TRBV19 | CASSKTGIYNEQFF | TGTGCCAGTAGTAAGACAGGGATCTACAATGAGCAGTTCTTC
- | TRBJ2-2 | few | TRBV27 | CASSSLLRGEAGELFF | TGTGCCAGCAGCAGCCTACTCCGCGGGGAAGCCGGGGAGCTGTTTTTT
- | TRBJ2-7 | few | TRBV29-1 | CSVEEDGEAGVYEQYF | TGCAGCGTTGAAGAAGATGGTGAGGCAGGGGTCTACGAGCAGTACTTC
TRBD2 | TRBJ2-1 | many | TRBV20-1 | CSASPPSGSWSYNEQFF | TGCAGTGCCAGTCCCCCTAGCGGGAGTTGGTCCTACAATGAGCAGTTCTTC
- | TRBJ1-6 | few | TRBV12-3/TRBV12-4 | CASRGVEGSLHF | TGTGCCAGCAGGGGTGTGGAAGGTTCCCTCCACTTT
- | TRBJ2-7 | - | TRBV14 | CASSQDWTDSYEQYF | TGTGCCAGCAGCCAAGATTGGACGGACTCCTACGAGCAGTACTTC
- | TRBJ2-7 | many | TRBV28 | CASSTIQASPNEQYF | TGTGCCAGCAGTACCATTCAGGCCTCTCCTAACGAGCAGTACTTC
TRBD1 | TRBJ1-3 | few | TRBV10-3 | CAIKLDRAGNTIYF | TGTGCCATCAAGCTCGACAGGGCTGGAAACACCATATATTTT
- | TRBJ1-1 | many | TRBV7-2 | CASSLAGPLNTEAFF | TGTGCCAGCAGCTTAGCCGGACCATTGAACACTGAAGCTTTCTTT
TRBD1 | TRBJ1-1 | once | TRBV3-1 | CASSQGRGGTFF | TGTGCCAGCAGCCAAGGCAGGGGGGGAACTTTCTTT
- | TRBJ1-6 | - | TRBV19 | CASSAPVGRYNSPLHF | TGTGCCAGTAGTGCCCCGGTCGGGAGATATAATTCACCCCTCCACTTT
TRBD1 | TRBJ2-1 | many | TRBV7-2 | CAGSLWRDRDSYNEQFF | TGTGCCGGCAGCTTATGGAGGGACAGGGACTCCTACAATGAGCAGTTCTTC
- | TRBJ1-1 | many | TRBV5-1 | CASSLAETGEAFF | TGCGCCAGCAGCTTGGCCGAAACAGGCGAAGCTTTCTTT
TRBD2 | TRBJ2-3 | many | TRBV12-3/TRBV12-4 | CASESDLAGPDTQYF | TGTGCCAGCGAGTCCGATCTAGCGGGACCAGATACGCAGTATTTT
- | TRBJ1-2 | many | TRBV6-2/TRBV6-3 | CASSSPLRASNYGYTF | TGTGCCAGCAGTTCTCCCTTGAGGGCATCTAACTATGGCTACACCTTC
- | TRBJ2-3 | few | TRBV7-9 | CASSSEGPSSGTDTQYF | TGTGCCAGCAGCTCCGAAGGACCATCAAGTGGCACAGATACGCAGTATTTT
- | TRBJ2-7 | many | TRBV20-1 | CSARDPDRASSYEQYF | TGCAGTGCTAGAGACCCCGATAGAGCATCCTCCTACGAGCAGTACTTC
- | TRBJ2-1 | - | TRBV19 | CASSTPESAYNEQFF | TGTGCCAGTAGTACCCCTGAGAGTGCCTACAATGAGCAGTTCTTC
TRBD2 | TRBJ2-5 | - | TRBV19 | CASSRSGSSPPRRETQYF | TGTGCCAGTAGTAGGAGCGGGAGTTCTCCACCTCGACGGGAGACCCAGTACTTC
- | TRBJ1-1 | many | TRBV11-2 | CASSLEQFMNTEAFF | TGTGCCAGCAGCTTAGAGCAGTTCATGAACACTGAAGCTTTCTTT
- | TRBJ2-5 | few | TRBV4-3 | CASSQDIGTYSRSQYF | TGCGCCAGCAGCCAAGATATCGGCACCTATTCAAGGTCCCAGTACTTC
TRBD1 | TRBJ2-3 | - | TRBV9 | CASSARDRVSDTQYF | TGTGCCAGCAGCGCCCGGGACAGGGTATCCGATACGCAGTATTTT
- | TRBJ2-1 | - | TRBV27 | CASSPSRGGYNEQFF | TGTGCCAGCAGTCCCAGCAGGGGAGGCTACAATGAGCAGTTCTTC
- | TRBJ2-1 | many | TRBV5-1 | CASSLSYNEQFF | TGTGCCAGCAGCCTCTCCTACAATGAGCAGTTCTTC
TRBD2 | TRBJ2-7 | - | TRBV7-9 | CASSLRTGTSGTQGPANEQYF | TGTGCCAGCAGCTTAAGGACCGGGACTAGCGGGACACAGGGACCCGCTAACGAGCAGTACTTC
- | TRBJ2-1 | few | TRBV7-2 | CASSLVVGVSSYNEQFF | TGTGCCAGCAGCTTGGTCGTAGGGGTCAGCTCCTACAATGAGCAGTTCTTC
- | TRBJ2-1 | many | TRBV2 | CASSVEGVRNEQFF | TGTGCCAGCAGTGTGGAGGGGGTTCGCAATGAGCAGTTCTTC
- | TRBJ1-2 | many | TRBV3-1 | CASSQVRDGPFDYTF | TGTGCCAGCAGCCAAGTGAGGGACGGCCCATTTGACTACACCTTC
TRBD2 | TRBJ2-7 | - | TRBV7-9 | CASSLGVASGHLSYEQYF | TGTGCCAGCAGCTTGGGGGTTGCTAGCGGGCACCTCTCCTACGAGCAGTACTTC
- | TRBJ2-3 | many | TRBV2 | CASSIGGTGTDTQYF | TGTGCCAGCAGTATAGGCGGGACGGGCACAGATACGCAGTATTTT
TRBD2 | TRBJ2-1 | - | TRBV27 | CASGYSGSPYNEQFF | TGTGCCAGCGGCTATAGCGGGAGCCCATACAATGAGCAGTTCTTC
- | TRBJ2-5 | many | TRBV20-1 | CSARDRDLLAGRETQYF | TGCAGTGCTAGAGATAGGGATTTACTAGCAGGCAGGGAGACCCAGTACTTC
- | TRBJ2-7 | - | TRBV28 | CASSGWQNSYEQYF | TGTGCCAGCAGCGGGTGGCAGAACTCCTACGAGCAGTACTTC
- | TRBJ1-5 | many | TRBV5-1 | CASSLSGLGGQPQHF | TGCGCCAGCAGCTTGAGCGGTCTGGGGGGGCAGCCCCAGCATTTT
- | TRBJ2-3 | - | TRBV15 | CATSRVITDTQYF | TGTGCCACCAGCAGAGTTATAACAGATACGCAGTATTTT
- | TRBJ2-2 | few | TRBV10-3 | CAIKAGNTGELFF | TGTGCCATCAAAGCGGGGAACACCGGGGAGCTGTTTTTT
TRBD2 | TRBJ2-1 | - | TRBV7-9 | CASSESSGVVYEQFF | TGTGCCAGCAGCGAATCTAGCGGGGTTGTGTACGAGCAGTTCTTC
- | TRBJ2-5 | few | TRBV25-1 | CASSEWAGAGETQYF | TGTGCCAGCAGTGAATGGGCAGGGGCTGGAGAGACCCAGTACTTC
- | TRBJ1-2 | many | TRBV5-1 | CASSPGEDYGYTF | TGCGCCAGCAGCCCGGGGGAGGACTATGGCTACACCTTC
- | TRBJ2-6 | - | TRBV2 | CASTLPGANVLTF | TGTGCCAGCACCTTGCCTGGGGCCAACGTCCTGACTTTC
- | TRBJ1-5 | few | TRBV19 | CASRTEYSNQPQHF | TGTGCCAGTAGGACGGAATATAGCAATCAGCCCCAGCATTTT
- | TRBJ2-1 | many | TRBV18 | CASSPGLLTYNEQFF | TGTGCCAGCTCACCAGGACTACTAACCTACAATGAGCAGTTCTTC
- | TRBJ2-2 | few | TRBV7-9 | CASTEESGELFF | TGTGCCAGCACCGAGGAATCCGGGGAGCTGTTTTTT